Below, 28 T cell receptor beta chains from the same sample are listed, as sequenced in a study of T cells after somatic rescue of genetic block. Method: immunoSEQ multiplex PCR; TCRdb's copy keeps in-frame clones and lacks some. The sample contains around 52,000 clones, around 96% of which appear only once. The sequencing input was peripheral blood mononuclear cells (PBMCs). These receptors were taken from a child under three years old.

The gene calls are TRBV5-1 and TRBJ2-1, with 9 bases identical to TRBD2. Germline CDR1 is SGHRS and CDR2 is YFSETQ. Unmatched junction bases numbered 7, after V lost 3 bases and J lost 0 bases. This CDR3 is 17 amino acids long. DNA of the CDR3: TGCGCCAGCAGCTCGGGACTAGCTGGTAGCTCCTACAATGAGCAGTTCTTC. Translating gives CASSSGLAGSSYNEQFF.

The chain recombines TRBV5-1 with TRBJ1-2; D ambiguous. Trimming stripped 4 bases from V and 8 bases from J, with 15 bases between. Germline loops: CDR1 SGHRS, CDR2 YFSETQ. CDR3 size: 13 residues. The chain's CDR3 is CASSGWIREGYTF. As DNA, the CDR3 is TGCGCCAGCAGCGGATGGATTCGAGAAGGCTACACCTTC.

This clone has just one count. The chain employs TRBV25-1 and TRBJ2-5; 7 nucleotides match TRBD2. Looked up from germline, CDR1 is MGHDK and CDR2 is SYGVNS. The CDR3 is 14 residues long. Trimming took 1 base from V and 3 from J; bases not matched to a gene: 2. The CDR3 sequence: CASSEWGGEETQYF. The CDR3 DNA reads TGTGCCAGCAGTGAATGGGGGGGGGAAGAGACCCAGTACTTC.

The chain joins TRBV10-3 to TRBJ2-7; no firm D call. Germline lookup yields CDR1 ENHRY and CDR2 SYGVKD. Trimming took off 11 bases at V and 9 bases at J, with 17 bases between the two ends. The CDR3 is made up of 11 amino acids. For the CDR3, the DNA is TGTGCCTCCGGTTCCGGGCGCGGGCAGTACTTC. It encodes CASGSGRGQYF.

J is TRBJ1-1 and V is TRBV9; 8 bases agree with TRBD1. Germline V CDR1 and CDR2: SGDLS, YYNGEE. The CDR3 extends over 13 amino acids. With V trimmed by 4 bases and J by 3 bases, 2 bases remained unmatched. CDR3 coding DNA: TGTGCCAGCAGCAAGACAGGGGACACTGAAGCTTTCTTT. Translation gives CASSKTGDTEAFF.

The chain carries TRBV25-1 and TRBJ2-1; D possibly corresponds to TRBD2 (6 bases). The CDR3 length is 16 residues. Per germline, CDR1 MGHDK and CDR2 SYGVNS. V shed 3 bases and J shed 2 bases, with 14 bases lying between them. The CDR3 here is CASSDGGEGPYNEQFF. CDR3 bases: TGTGCCAGCAGTGACGGGGGAGAGGGTCCCTACAATGAGCAGTTCTTC.

The chain uses TRBV6-5 and TRBJ2-6; D possibly corresponds to TRBD1 (5 bases). CDR1 is MNHEY, CDR2 SVGAGI, per germline. Trimming pared 7 bases from V and 0 bases from J, leaving 10 bases between. The CDR3 is 15 residues long. CDR3 nucleotide sequence: TGTGCCAGCACGGGCCAGGGCTCTGGGGCCAACGTCCTGACTTTC. It specifies CASTGQGSGANVLTF.

In DNA, the CDR3 is TGTGCCACCAGCAGACTAGCGGGAGCCTACGAGCAGTACTTC. This encodes CATSRLAGAYEQYF. The chain links TRBV15 to TRBJ2-7; TRBD2 aligns across 10 bases. The length of the CDR3 is 14 residues. The V gene end was trimmed by 2 bases and the J gene end by 2 bases; junction bases not matched to a gene: 0. Looked up from germline, CDR1 is LNHNV and CDR2 is YYDKDF (reference sequence).

This sequence joins TRBV10-3 and TRBJ2-4, with TRBD1 identical over 9 bases. The CDR3 extends over 17 amino acids. The J segment lost 1 base and the V segment lost 2 bases, leaving 6 bases of the junction unmatched. Germline lookup yields CDR1 ENHRY and CDR2 SYGVKD. The CDR3 coding sequence is TGTGCCATCAGTGAGCGACAGGGGGATGTGGCCAAAAACATTCAGTACTTC. Translating gives CAISERQGDVAKNIQYF.

This chain connects TRBV19 to TRBJ2-1; 9 nucleotides align to TRBD1. The length of the CDR3 is 17 residues. Trimming at V came to 6 bases and at J to 2 bases, leaving 11 bases not matched to a gene. Looked up from germline, CDR1 is LNHDA and CDR2 is SQIVND (reference sequence). CDR3 in DNA: TGTGCCAGTAGCCGAACTAACCGGGACAGGGCCTACAATGAGCAGTTCTTC. Translated: CASSRTNRDRAYNEQFF.

V and J are TRBV7-9 and TRBJ2-3, with D hard to call. V lost 2 bases, J lost 6 bases, and 3 bases lay in between. The CDR3 has 11 residues. Germline CDR1 SEHNR, CDR2 FQNEAQ (reference sequence). CDR3 nucleotides: TGTGCCAGCAGCTTAAGGGATACGCAGTATTTT. Translating gives CASSLRDTQYF.

This clone appeared a single time. The genes are TRBV27 and TRBJ1-4; D remains ambiguous. Per germline, CDR1 MNHEY and CDR2 SMNVEV (reference sequence). This CDR3 region has 14 residues. The germline V and J ends were trimmed by 8 bases and 0 bases, with 10 bases remaining between them. The chain's CDR3 is CASQPRSTNEKLFF. In nucleotides, the CDR3 is TGTGCCAGCCAACCCCGGTCAACTAATGAAAAACTGTTTTTT.

This chain uses TRBV19 with TRBJ2-3, with 11 bases identical to TRBD2. Per germline, CDR1 LNHDA and CDR2 SQIVND (reference sequence). The CDR3 is 13 amino acids. V lost 4 bases and J lost 6; bases outside the gene matches: 0. The CDR3 spells CASSTSGRDTQYF. The CDR3 DNA sequence: TGTGCCAGTAGTACTAGCGGGAGGGATACGCAGTATTTT.

V is TRBV5-1 and J is TRBJ2-1; TRBD2 aligns across 10 bases. Germline V CDR1 and CDR2: SGHRS, YFSETQ. This CDR3 spans 14 amino acids. J was trimmed by 8 bases and V by 3 bases; bases with no gene match: 5. The CDR3 is CASSWASGSHEQFF. The CDR3 coding sequence is TGCGCCAGCAGCTGGGCTAGCGGGAGCCATGAGCAGTTCTTC.

V is TRBV28 and J is TRBJ1-1; D unresolved. The CDR3 is made up of 14 amino acids. Germline CDR1 reads MDHEN; CDR2 reads SYDVKM. The germline V and J ends were trimmed by 6 bases and 3 bases, with 14 bases remaining between them. The CDR3 coding sequence is TGTGCCAGCAGCATCCCTGGGCGCTACACTGAAGCTTTCTTT. This encodes CASSIPGRYTEAFF.

In this sample, this clone turned up a few times. The rearrangement joins TRBV7-9 to TRBJ1-5; D gene uncertain. The CDR3 length is 13 residues. The V gene lost 2 bases and the J gene lost 5 bases, with 7 bases spanning the gap. CDR1 SEHNR and CDR2 FQNEAQ come from the germline V gene (reference sequence). Here the CDR3 DNA reads TGTGCCAGCAGCTTATGGGAGGATCAGCCCCAGCATTTT. As protein: CASSLWEDQPQHF.

This chain links TRBV6-1 with TRBJ1-2; the D is unclear. Per germline, CDR1 MNHNS and CDR2 SASEGT. The length of the CDR3 is 14 residues. V was shortened by 8 bases and J by 0 bases, with 13 bases between the two germline ends. The CDR3 bases are TGTGCCAGCGGCGGAAGTCCCCCTAACTATGGCTACACCTTC. This sequence encodes CASGGSPPNYGYTF.

DNA of the CDR3: TGTGCCAGCAGCTTGGCGGGAGAGACCTACGAGCAGTACTTC. Protein product: CASSLAGETYEQYF. The rearrangement uses TRBV5-4 and TRBJ2-7, with a tentative D call TRBD2 (6 bases). Germline CDR1 and CDR2: SGHNT and YYREEE (reference sequence). The CDR3 is 14 amino acids. Trimming stripped 0 bases from V and 2 bases from J, with 9 bases between. Based on the CDR3 plus reference TRBV5-4 and TRBJ2-7, the full variable domain is ETGVTQSPTHLIKTRGQQVTLRCSSQSGHNTVSWYQQALGQGPQFIFQYYREEENGRGNFPPRFSGLQFPNYSSELNVNALELDDSALYLCASSLAGETYEQYFGPGTRLTVT.

This chain uses TRBV11-2 with TRBJ2-1; TRBD2 matches at 7 bases. The CDR3 contains 14 residues. V dropped 5 bases and J dropped 4; count of bases not matched to a gene: 5. Germline-derived CDR1 and CDR2 are SGHAT and FQNNGV. The CDR3 loop is CASSRWREYNEQFF. The CDR3 nucleotides are TGTGCCAGCAGCCGCTGGCGGGAGTACAATGAGCAGTTCTTC. The variable domain in full, completed from reference TRBV11-2 and TRBJ2-1, reads EAGVAQSPRYKIIEKRQSVAFWCNPISGHATLYWYQQILGQGPKLLIQFQNNGVVDDSQLPKDRFSAERLKGVDSTLKIQPAKLEDSAVYLCASSRWREYNEQFFGPGTRLTVL.

The J gene is TRBJ2-2, the V gene TRBV7-2; D unresolved. The V gene lost 2 bases and the J gene lost 4 bases, with 14 bases spanning the gap. The CDR3 loop spans 16 amino acids. Germline lookup yields CDR1 SGHTA and CDR2 FQGNSA. The DNA for the CDR3 is TGTGCCAGCAGCTTACCCCGACGGGTGGGCACCGGGGAGCTGTTTTTT. It specifies CASSLPRRVGTGELFF.

The V call is TRBV7-2, the J call TRBJ2-4; D is unclear. The CDR3 totals 12 residues. V was pared by 5 bases and J by 9 bases, with 11 bases between. Germline V gene data show CDR1 as SGHTA and CDR2 as FQGNSA. This CDR3 is CASSPMKPIQYF. The CDR3 DNA reads TGTGCCAGCAGCCCAATGAAACCCATTCAGTACTTC. Variable domain in full (rest from reference TRBV7-2 and TRBJ2-4): GAGVSQSPSNKVTEKGKDVELRCDPISGHTALYWYRQSLGQGLEFLIYFQGNSAPDKSGLPSDRFSAERTGGSVSTLTIQRTQQEDSAVYLCASSPMKPIQYFGAGTRLSVL.

The chain carries TRBV6-8 and TRBJ1-2; TRBD1 might be the D (5 bases). Germline loops: CDR1 MNHGY, CDR2 SAAAGT. The CDR3 is 13 residues long. Trimming left V 4 bases short and J 0 bases short, with 6 bases between. CDR3 in amino acids: CASSLDTNYGYTF. The CDR3 nucleotides read TGTGCCAGCAGTTTGGACACTAACTATGGCTACACCTTC.

The chain carries TRBV27 and TRBJ2-1; 12 bases are shared with TRBD2. From germline, CDR1 is MNHEY and CDR2 SMNVEV (reference sequence). V gave up 0 bases and J gave up 14 bases; unmatched junction bases: 8. The CDR3 extends over 15 amino acids. The CDR3 DNA reads TGTGCCAGCAGTTTATCTTCCTTACTAGCGGGAGGAAAGTTCTTC. Its protein is CASSLSSLLAGGKFF.

This chain joins TRBV30 and TRBJ2-7, with D perhaps matching TRBD2 (7 bases). The germline gives CDR1 GTSNPN, CDR2 SVGIG (reference sequence). The CDR3 runs to 15 residues. The V gene lost 2 bases and the J gene lost 3 bases, with 17 bases spanning the gap. The CDR3: CAWSPSLRGGYEQYF. DNA of the CDR3: TGTGCCTGGAGTCCATCCCTGAGGGGGGGCTACGAGCAGTACTTC.

The V call is TRBV2, the J call TRBJ2-1, with unresolved D. The CDR3 runs to 15 residues. Between the trimmed V and J ends, which lost 6 bases and 0 bases, there was a span of 12 bases. Looked up from germline, CDR1 is SNHLY and CDR2 is FYNNEI. The CDR3, as DNA: TGTGCCAGCAGCTGGACGTCTAGCTCCTACAATGAGCAGTTCTTC. Residues: CASSWTSSSYNEQFF. Together with reference TRBV2 and TRBJ2-1, the CDR3 gives the full variable domain: EPEVTQTPSHQVTQMGQEVILRCVPISNHLYFYWYRQILGQKVEFLVSFYNNEISEKSEIFDDQFSVERPDGSNFTLKIRSTKLEDSAMYFCASSWTSSSYNEQFFGPGTRLTVL.

The chain couples TRBV7-8 to TRBJ2-7; D not certain. Germline CDR1 is SGHVS and CDR2 is FQNEAQ. The CDR3 is 14 residues long. The V end was cut by 2 bases, the J end by 4 bases, with 12 bases between. CDR3 protein: CASSLYLGPYEQYF. In nucleotides, the CDR3 is TGTGCCAGCAGCTTATACCTAGGACCGTACGAGCAGTACTTC.

The chain has TRBV30 and TRBJ2-7; D is unresolved. There are 12 residues in the CDR3. Deletions cut 2 bases from V and 7 bases from J, with 12 bases between. In germline, CDR1 is GTSNPN, CDR2 SVGIG (reference sequence). CDR3 sequence (DNA): TGTGCCTGGAGTCCCCAGGCGAGGGAGCAGTACTTC. Amino acids: CAWSPQAREQYF. Complete variable domain (other parts from reference TRBV30 and TRBJ2-7): SQTIHQWPATLVQPVGSPLSLECTVEGTSNPNLYWYRQAAGRGLQLLFYSVGIGQISSEVPQNLSASRPQDRQFILSSKKLLLSDSGFYLCAWSPQAREQYFGPGTRLTVT.

This clone was found once. This CDR3 is CASSRDRGPSGSTDTQYF. CDR3 nucleotide sequence: TGTGCCAGTAGCCGGGACAGGGGTCCTAGCGGGAGCACAGATACGCAGTATTTT. The chain combines TRBV19 with TRBJ2-3, with TRBD1 identical over 10 bases. Germline CDR1 reads LNHDA; CDR2 reads SQIVND (reference sequence). Unmatched junction bases numbered 12, after V lost 6 bases and J lost 0 bases. The length of the CDR3 is 18 residues.